The T cell receptor (beta chain) under discussion was sequenced for a study of T cells in localized non-small cell lung cancer. Study results and limitations: Uninvolved adjacent lung had the highest recorded T cell clonality, with tumor below it. As only one tumor region underwent sequencing, heterogeneity remains possible.

Losses at the gene ends were 8 bases for V and 2 bases for J; bases not matched to a gene: 2. In germline, CDR1 is SNHLY, CDR2 FYNNEI. The CDR3 has 12 amino acids. A single count supports this clone. Its antigen is as yet unknown. The method was immunoSEQ multiplex PCR; TCRdb's version includes in-frame clones alone and lacks a portion of them. Among roughly 38,000 clones listed, more than 85% were seen once. This chain joins TRBV2 and TRBJ2-7, with TRBD2 matching 8 bases. The sample was peripheral blood, taken before any cancer treatment. This TCR was sampled from a woman aged 18-55 years with stage III lung adenocarcinoma. The CDR3 reads CASRGGTYEQYF. The DNA of the CDR3 is TGTGCCAGCCGGGGGGGAACCTACGAGCAGTACTTC.